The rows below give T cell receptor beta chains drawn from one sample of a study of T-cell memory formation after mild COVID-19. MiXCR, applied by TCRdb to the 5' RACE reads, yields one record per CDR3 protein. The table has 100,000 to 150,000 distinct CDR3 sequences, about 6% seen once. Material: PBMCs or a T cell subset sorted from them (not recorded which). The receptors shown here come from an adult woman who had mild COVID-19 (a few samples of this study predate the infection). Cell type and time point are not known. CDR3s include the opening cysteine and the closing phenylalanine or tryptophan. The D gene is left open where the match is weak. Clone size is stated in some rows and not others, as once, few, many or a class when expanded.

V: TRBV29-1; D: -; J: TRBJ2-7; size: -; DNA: TGCAGCGTGACCAGTAGGAGGGGGACCTACGAGCAGTACTTC; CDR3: CSVTSRRGTYEQYF
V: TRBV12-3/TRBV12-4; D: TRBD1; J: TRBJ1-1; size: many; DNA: TGTGCCACGCATCCGGGACAGGGCTCTGAAGCTTTCTTT; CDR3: CATHPGQGSEAFF
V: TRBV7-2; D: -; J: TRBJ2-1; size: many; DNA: TGTGCCAGCAGCTTAGCGCGAGGAAATGAGCAGTTCTTC; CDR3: CASSLARGNEQFF
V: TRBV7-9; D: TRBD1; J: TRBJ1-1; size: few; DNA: TGTGCCAGCAGCTTATGGACAGGAGCTTATAAAACTGAAGCTTTCTTT; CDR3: CASSLWTGAYKTEAFF
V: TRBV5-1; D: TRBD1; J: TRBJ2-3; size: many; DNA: TGCGCCAGCAGCTACCAGGGGGCTAGTACAGATACGCAGTATTTT; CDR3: CASSYQGASTDTQYF
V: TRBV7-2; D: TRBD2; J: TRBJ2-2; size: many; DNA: TGTGCCAGCAGCTTAGGGCTAGCGGGAGGTAACACCGGGGAGCTGTTTTTT; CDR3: CASSLGLAGGNTGELFF
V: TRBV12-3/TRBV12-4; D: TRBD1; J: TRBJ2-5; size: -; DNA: TGTGCCAGCGGAAACCGGGACAGGGGGCCTCGGGAGACCCAGTACTTC; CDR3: CASGNRDRGPRETQYF
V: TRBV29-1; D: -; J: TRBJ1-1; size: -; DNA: TGCAGCGTTGAGGGTCAACAGGGCGGGGGCACTGAAGCTTTCTTT; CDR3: CSVEGQQGGGTEAFF
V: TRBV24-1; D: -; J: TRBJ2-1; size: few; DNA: TGTGCCACCAGTGACCCGGGGAGTTCCTACAATGAGCAGTTCTTC; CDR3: CATSDPGSSYNEQFF
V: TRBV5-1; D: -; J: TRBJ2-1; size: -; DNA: TGCGCCAGCTCTAAGGGAACCTTAAGCTCCTACAATGAGCAGTTCTTC; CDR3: CASSKGTLSSYNEQFF
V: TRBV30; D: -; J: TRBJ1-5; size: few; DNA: TGTGCCTGGGGCCCATTTGGCAATCAGCCCCAGCATTTT; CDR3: CAWGPFGNQPQHF
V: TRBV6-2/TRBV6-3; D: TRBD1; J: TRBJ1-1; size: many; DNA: TGTGCCAGCAGAACGACGGGACAGGGAGGCACTGAAGCTTTCTTT; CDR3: CASRTTGQGGTEAFF
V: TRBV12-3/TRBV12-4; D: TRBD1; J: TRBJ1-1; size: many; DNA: TGTGCCAGCAGGCGACAGGGGTCGTCGGTCACTGAAGCTTTCTTT; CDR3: CASRRQGSSVTEAFF
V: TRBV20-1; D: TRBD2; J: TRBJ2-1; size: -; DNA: TGCAGTGCTAGGGGTCTAGCGGGCCCGGGGACCCGTTACAATGAGCAGTTCTTC; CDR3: CSARGLAGPGTRYNEQFF
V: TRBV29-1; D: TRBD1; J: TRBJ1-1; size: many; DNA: TGCAGCCCTCCCGAAGGGGACAGGAAAGTGCTAGCTTTCTTT; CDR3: CSPPEGDRKVLAFF
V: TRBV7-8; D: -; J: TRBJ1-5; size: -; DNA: TGTGCCAGCAGCCAGCGGCAGGGCGGCAATCAGCCCAAGCATTTT; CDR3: CASSQRQGGNQPKHF
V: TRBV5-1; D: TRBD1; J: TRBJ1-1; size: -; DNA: TGCGCCAGCAGGGACCGGACAGGGGAGAGGGACACTGAAGCTTTCTTT; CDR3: CASRDRTGERDTEAFF
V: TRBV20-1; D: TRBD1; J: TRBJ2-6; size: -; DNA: TGCAGTGCTACCTCACAGGGGACCGGGGCCAACGTCCTGACTTTC; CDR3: CSATSQGTGANVLTF
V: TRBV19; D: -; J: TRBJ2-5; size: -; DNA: TGTGCCAGTAGTACACGACTCCTCAGCGAGACCCAGTACTTC; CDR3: CASSTRLLSETQYF
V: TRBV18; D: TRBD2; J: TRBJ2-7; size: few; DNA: TGTGCCAGCTCACCGACTAGCGGGAGATCCTACGAGCAGTACTTC; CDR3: CASSPTSGRSYEQYF
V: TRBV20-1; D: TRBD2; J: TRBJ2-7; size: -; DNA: TGCAGTGCTAGAGGGGGAAAGGGTAGCGGGGTGTACGAGCAGTACTTC; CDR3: CSARGGKGSGVYEQYF
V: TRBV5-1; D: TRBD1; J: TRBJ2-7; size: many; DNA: TGCGCCAGCAGCCCCGGGACAGGGAGAAGGAACTACGAGCAGTACTTC; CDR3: CASSPGTGRRNYEQYF
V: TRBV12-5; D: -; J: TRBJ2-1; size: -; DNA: TGTGCTAGTGCTCCCGGGAGCGGCAACTACAATGAGCAGTTCTTC; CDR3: CASAPGSGNYNEQFF
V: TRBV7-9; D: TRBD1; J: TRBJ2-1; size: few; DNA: TGTGCCAGCAGCTCTAGGGACAGGGTTATCATGAATGAGCAGTTCTTC; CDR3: CASSSRDRVIMNEQFF
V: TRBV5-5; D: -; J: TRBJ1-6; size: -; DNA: TGTGCCAGCAGCTTTAGTAGGACAGCTAATTCACCCCTCCACTTT; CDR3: CASSFSRTANSPLHF
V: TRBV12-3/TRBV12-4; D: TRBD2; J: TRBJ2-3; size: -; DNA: TGTGCCAGCAGCGTTCAGAGCGGGGGGGCGAAAAGGACAGATACGCAGTATTTT; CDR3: CASSVQSGGAKRTDTQYF
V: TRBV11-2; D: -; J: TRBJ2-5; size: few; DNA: TGTGCCAGCAGCTTAGAACTAGGGGCCCAGTACTTC; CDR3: CASSLELGAQYF
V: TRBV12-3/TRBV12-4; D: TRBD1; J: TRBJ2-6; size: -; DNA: TGTGCCAGCTCTCCCCCGTCACGGGACAGGGTCCTTTCTGGGGCCAACGTCCTGACTTTC; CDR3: CASSPPSRDRVLSGANVLTF
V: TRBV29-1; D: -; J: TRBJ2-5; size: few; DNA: TGCAGCGTTGGGCCAATTTGGGGGAAGGAGACCCAGTACTTC; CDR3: CSVGPIWGKETQYF
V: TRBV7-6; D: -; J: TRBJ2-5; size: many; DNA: TGTGCCAGCAGCTCCTTAGTGTTGCAAGAGACCCAGTACTTC; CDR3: CASSSLVLQETQYF
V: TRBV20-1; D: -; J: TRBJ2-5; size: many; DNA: TGCAGTGCTAGAGGCCTAGACGGCAACCAAGAGACCCAGTACTTC; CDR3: CSARGLDGNQETQYF
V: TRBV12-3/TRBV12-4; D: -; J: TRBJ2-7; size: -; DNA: TGTGCCAGCAGTTTTCGGGATTACTACGAGCAGTACTTC; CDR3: CASSFRDYYEQYF
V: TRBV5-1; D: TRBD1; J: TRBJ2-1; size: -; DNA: TGCGCCAGCAGCCCGACTTGGACAGGGAAGGGCTCCTACAATGAGCAGTTCTTC; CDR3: CASSPTWTGKGSYNEQFF
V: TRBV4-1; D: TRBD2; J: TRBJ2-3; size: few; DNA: TGCGCCAGCAGCCGCGAACCTAGCGGGCCTAGCACAGATACGCAGTATTTT; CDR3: CASSREPSGPSTDTQYF
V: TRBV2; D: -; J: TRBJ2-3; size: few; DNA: TGTGCCAGCAGCGCTCCTATGAATACGCAGTATTTT; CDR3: CASSAPMNTQYF
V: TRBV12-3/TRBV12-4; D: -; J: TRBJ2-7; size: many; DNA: TGTGCCAGCAGTTTATCGGGGGACAGTTGGCAGTACTTC; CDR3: CASSLSGDSWQYF
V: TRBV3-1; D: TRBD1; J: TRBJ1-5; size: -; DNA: TGTGCCAGCAGCCAGGGCAGGGGGCTTAGCAATCAGCCCCAGCATTTT; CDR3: CASSQGRGLSNQPQHF
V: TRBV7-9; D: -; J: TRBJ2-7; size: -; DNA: TGTGCCAGCAGCCAGGAGGCTGGGTCCGACGAGCAGTACTTC; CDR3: CASSQEAGSDEQYF
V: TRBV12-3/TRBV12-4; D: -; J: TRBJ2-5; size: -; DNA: TGTGCCAGCAGGCGGACACTTCAAGAGACCCAGTACTTC; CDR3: CASRRTLQETQYF
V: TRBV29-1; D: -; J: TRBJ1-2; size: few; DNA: TGCAGCGTTGACGGCCCTCGCAACTATGGCTACACCTTC; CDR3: CSVDGPRNYGYTF
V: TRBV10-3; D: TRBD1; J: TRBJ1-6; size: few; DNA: TGTGCCATGCGGGGGACAGGAGATTCACCCCTCCACTTT; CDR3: CAMRGTGDSPLHF
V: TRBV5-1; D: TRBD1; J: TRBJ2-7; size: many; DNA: TGCGCCAGCAGCTTGGTTCGGGACAGGGAGTACTTC; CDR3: CASSLVRDREYF
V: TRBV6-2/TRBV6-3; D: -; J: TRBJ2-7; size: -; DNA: TGTGCCAGCAGTCGGGACAATTCGGAATCCGAGCAGTACTTC; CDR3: CASSRDNSESEQYF
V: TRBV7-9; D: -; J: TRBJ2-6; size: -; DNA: TGTGCCAGCAGCCCCCCGGCCCGTTCGAGCTCTGGGGCCAACGTCCTGACTTTC; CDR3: CASSPPARSSSGANVLTF
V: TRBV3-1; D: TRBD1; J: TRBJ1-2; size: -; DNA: TGTGCCAGCAGGCTGCAGGGGGAGAACTATGGCTACACCTTC; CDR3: CASRLQGENYGYTF
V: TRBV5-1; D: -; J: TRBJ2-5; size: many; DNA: TGCGCCAGCACCCCGACTGGCGGGACGCAAGAGACCCAGTACTTC; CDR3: CASTPTGGTQETQYF
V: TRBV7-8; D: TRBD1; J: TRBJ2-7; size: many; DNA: TGTGCCAGCAGCTTTGGGAGGACAGGGGGACCCTACGAGCAGTACTTC; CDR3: CASSFGRTGGPYEQYF
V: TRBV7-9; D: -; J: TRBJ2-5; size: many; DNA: TGTGCCAGCAGCTTAGCGTTGGGGACCCAGTACTTC; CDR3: CASSLALGTQYF
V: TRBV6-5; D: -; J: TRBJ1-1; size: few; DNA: TGTGCCAGCAGCCGCGTTGAGAACACTGAAGCTTTCTTT; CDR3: CASSRVENTEAFF
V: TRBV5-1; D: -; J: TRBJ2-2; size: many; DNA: TGCGCCAGCAGCTTGGAAGTTACCGGAACGGAGCTGTTTTTT; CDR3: CASSLEVTGTELFF
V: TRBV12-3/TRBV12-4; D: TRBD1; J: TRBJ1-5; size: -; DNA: TGTGCCAGCACCCCAGGACAGGGAGGTGAGCAGCCCCAGCATTTT; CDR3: CASTPGQGGEQPQHF
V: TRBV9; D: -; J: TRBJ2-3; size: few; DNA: TGTGCCAGCAGCGTCAGGGACGGACCGCAGTATTTT; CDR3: CASSVRDGPQYF
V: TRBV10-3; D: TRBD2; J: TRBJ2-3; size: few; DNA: TGTGCCATCAGCCGACTAGCGGGGGACACAGATACGCAGTATTTT; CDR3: CAISRLAGDTDTQYF